This T cell receptor beta chain was observed in a study of blood T cell repertoires in COVID-19. Study summary: Researchers got acute and convalescent COVID-19 samples from the United States, Italy and Spain. Sources were T cells, B-cell-depleted T cells, or PBMCs; the material itself was cDNA or gDNA.

As processed by the authors: Scientists estimated how many nucleated cells there were by amplifying reference gene primers. Profiling relied on immunoSEQ multiplex PCR, and the TCRdb table lists in-frame clones only, not all of them. The V and J calls and clone size come from that table; D and trimming were worked out from the DNA. The sample yields roughly 43,000 clones, roughly 87% seen once. Germline-derived CDR1 and CDR2 are MNHNY and SVGAGI (reference sequence). Trimming took off 3 bases at V and 4 bases at J, with 14 bases between the two ends. The CDR3 is made up of 15 amino acids. The sequencing input was peripheral blood. The TCR was taken from a man in his sixties with active COVID-19. This chain uses TRBV6-6 with TRBJ2-3; D is possibly TRBD1 (6 bases). This chain's CDR3 is CASSYLGARADTQYF. CDR3 nucleotides: TGTGCCAGCAGTTATTTGGGGGCGCGGGCAGATACGCAGTATTTT.